The rows below give T cell receptor beta chains drawn from one sample of a study of cytomegalovirus exposure and HLA in healthy donors. Using immunoSEQ multiplex PCR, the repertoire was profiled, and TCRdb retains in-frame clones only, with some absent. The sample contains about 130,000 clones, 83% of which appear only once. The sequenced sample consisted of PBMCs. All receptors come from a girl aged 2-10 years in good health and CMV-seronegative. Each CDR3 is given with its conserved first and last residue. Fields, in order: D gene, J gene, V gene, clone size, CDR3 protein, CDR3 DNA. A D gene is named only where the DNA matches it firmly. Not all rows give a size; the values are once, few, many and, for expanded clones, a class.

D: NA; J: TRBJ2-3; V: TRBV11-3; size: once; CDR3: CASSLGQGRSDTQYF; DNA: TGTGCCAGCAGCTTAGGTCAGGGGCGGTCAGATACGCAGTATTTT
D: NA; J: TRBJ2-3; V: TRBV27; size: NA; CDR3: CASRRQPSTDTQYF; DNA: TGTGCCAGCAGACGACAGCCATCAACAGATACGCAGTATTTT
D: TRBD2; J: TRBJ2-7; V: TRBV4-1; size: once; CDR3: CASSQGVAGASEQYF; DNA: TGCGCCAGCAGCCAAGGTGTAGCGGGGGCTAGCGAGCAGTACTTC
D: NA; J: TRBJ1-4; V: TRBV7-9; size: NA; CDR3: CASGTPIMSWGGVSEKLFF; DNA: TGTGCCAGCGGAACGCCGATTATGTCCTGGGGAGGAGTGAGTGAAAAACTGTTTTTT
D: TRBD1; J: TRBJ1-2; V: TRBV15; size: few; CDR3: CATSISTGSNYGYTF; DNA: TGTGCCACCAGCATTTCGACAGGGTCTAACTATGGCTACACCTTC
D: TRBD2; J: TRBJ2-1; V: TRBV6-6; size: NA; CDR3: CASSQKRGLLFNEQFF; DNA: TGTGCCAGCAGCCAAAAGCGGGGACTTCTGTTCAATGAGCAGTTCTTC
D: NA; J: TRBJ2-1; V: TRBV5-4; size: NA; CDR3: CASTLDSPFANEQFF; DNA: TGTGCCAGCACGTTGGACAGTCCCTTCGCCAATGAGCAGTTCTTC
D: NA; J: TRBJ1-1; V: TRBV5-1; size: few; CDR3: CASSLGPDKAFF; DNA: TGCGCCAGCAGCTTAGGGCCGGACAAAGCTTTCTTT
D: NA; J: TRBJ2-1; V: TRBV6-1; size: few; CDR3: CASSERRGLTIGQFF; DNA: TGTGCCAGCAGTGAACGGCGGGGCCTTACAATTGGGCAGTTCTTC
D: NA; J: TRBJ1-2; V: TRBV29-1; size: NA; CDR3: CSVDGVNYGYTF; DNA: TGCAGCGTTGACGGGGTAAACTATGGCTACACCTTC
D: NA; J: TRBJ1-1; V: TRBV4-2; size: NA; CDR3: CASSQDPLPNLNTEAFF; DNA: TGTGCCAGCAGCCAAGACCCTTTACCGAACTTGAACACTGAAGCTTTCTTT
D: NA; J: TRBJ2-7; V: TRBV11-2; size: once; CDR3: CASSLGQAGYEQYF; DNA: TGTGCCAGCAGCTTAGGACAGGCGGGCTACGAGCAGTACTTC
D: TRBD1; J: TRBJ1-6; V: TRBV19; size: NA; CDR3: CASSSDRASPLHF; DNA: TGTGCCAGTAGTTCGGACAGGGCTTCACCCCTCCACTTT
D: NA; J: TRBJ1-4; V: TRBV7-2; size: NA; CDR3: CASSFGGQGANEKLFF; DNA: TGTGCCAGCAGCTTCGGTGGTCAGGGCGCTAATGAAAAACTGTTTTTT
D: NA; J: TRBJ2-7; V: TRBV13; size: NA; CDR3: CASSLGLSISYEQYF; DNA: TGTGCCAGCAGCTTAGGACTTTCCATTTCCTACGAGCAGTACTTC
D: NA; J: TRBJ2-7; V: TRBV19; size: few; CDR3: CASSSGEGEQYF; DNA: TGTGCCAGTAGCTCAGGGGAGGGCGAGCAGTACTTC
D: TRBD1; J: TRBJ1-1; V: TRBV28; size: NA; CDR3: CASSIHRGGRAEAFF; DNA: TGTGCCAGCAGTATCCACAGGGGCGGGCGGGCTGAAGCTTTCTTT
D: NA; J: TRBJ1-1; V: TRBV28; size: once; CDR3: CASSFLQDGTEAFF; DNA: TGTGCCAGCAGTTTTTTACAGGACGGCACTGAAGCTTTCTTT
D: TRBD1; J: TRBJ2-1; V: TRBV5-8; size: NA; CDR3: CASSFGFGQVYNDEQFF; DNA: TGTGCCAGCAGCTTCGGATTTGGACAGGTCTACAACGATGAGCAGTTCTTC
D: NA; J: TRBJ1-2; V: TRBV19; size: NA; CDR3: CASSQAQTLPVGYTF; DNA: TGTGCCAGTAGTCAGGCACAGACCCTTCCCGTGGGCTACACCTTC
D: TRBD2; J: TRBJ2-1; V: TRBV18; size: NA; CDR3: CASSPRIAGGLDEQFF; DNA: TGTGCCAGCTCACCGAGGATAGCGGGAGGGTTAGATGAGCAGTTCTTC
D: TRBD2; J: TRBJ2-4; V: TRBV29-1; size: NA; CDR3: CSVERTSGGGANIQYF; DNA: TGCAGCGTTGAACGGACTAGCGGGGGCGGGGCAAACATTCAGTACTTC
D: NA; J: TRBJ1-2; V: TRBV12-2; size: NA; CDR3: CASRSGRDRDYGYTF; DNA: TGTGCAAGTCGCTCAGGGCGGGACAGGGACTATGGCTACACCTTC
D: NA; J: TRBJ1-2; V: TRBV29-1; size: NA; CDR3: CSVGDTNYGYTF; DNA: TGCAGCGTAGGGGACACTAACTATGGCTACACCTTC
D: TRBD1; J: TRBJ1-2; V: TRBV7-2; size: NA; CDR3: CASSHGTGANYGYTF; DNA: TGTGCCAGCAGCCATGGGACAGGAGCTAACTATGGCTACACCTTC
D: TRBD2; J: TRBJ2-1; V: TRBV19; size: NA; CDR3: CASSFGRANEQFF; DNA: TGTGCCAGTAGTTTCGGGAGGGCCAATGAGCAGTTCTTC
D: TRBD2; J: TRBJ2-1; V: TRBV15; size: NA; CDR3: CATSTGRVWNPGEQFF; DNA: TGTGCCACCAGCACTGGGAGGGTTTGGAACCCGGGTGAGCAGTTCTTC
D: NA; J: TRBJ1-2; V: TRBV6-5; size: few; CDR3: CASSYLTGLGGYTF; DNA: TGTGCCAGCAGTTACCTAACAGGGCTAGGTGGCTACACCTTC
D: NA; J: TRBJ1-1; V: TRBV28; size: NA; CDR3: CASSLPGRERDTEAFF; DNA: TGTGCCAGCAGTTTGCCCGGCCGGGAGAGGGACACTGAAGCTTTCTTT
D: NA; J: TRBJ1-4; V: TRBV27; size: NA; CDR3: CASSLTGEKLFF; DNA: TGTGCCAGCAGTTTAACAGGAGAAAAACTGTTTTTT
D: NA; J: TRBJ2-7; V: TRBV4-1; size: few; CDR3: CASSQDGDFYEQYF; DNA: TGCGCCAGCAGCCAAGATGGAGATTTCTACGAGCAGTACTTC
D: NA; J: TRBJ2-7; V: TRBV7-3; size: NA; CDR3: CASRPQGSYEQYF; DNA: TGTGCCAGCAGACCCCAGGGGTCCTACGAGCAGTACTTC
D: TRBD1; J: TRBJ2-7; V: TRBV29-1; size: NA; CDR3: CSVETGAHYEQYF; DNA: TGCAGCGTTGAAACAGGGGCACACTACGAGCAGTACTTC
D: TRBD2; J: TRBJ2-1; V: TRBV7-9; size: NA; CDR3: CASSFPTSEISYNEQFF; DNA: TGTGCCAGCAGCTTTCCGACTAGCGAGATCTCCTACAATGAGCAGTTCTTC
D: TRBD1; J: TRBJ1-2; V: TRBV7-2; size: NA; CDR3: CASSPTGIRDYGYTF; DNA: TGTGCCAGCAGCCCGACAGGGATCAGGGACTATGGCTACACCTTC
D: NA; J: TRBJ2-5; V: TRBV30; size: NA; CDR3: CAWAAGTLSKTQYF; DNA: TGTGCCTGGGCGGCGGGGACCCTGTCAAAGACCCAGTACTTC
D: NA; J: TRBJ1-2; V: TRBV7-2; size: NA; CDR3: CASTPDGGGDYGYTF; DNA: TGTGCCAGCACCCCAGACGGGGGAGGGGACTATGGCTACACCTTC
D: TRBD2; J: TRBJ2-1; V: TRBV11-2; size: NA; CDR3: CASSWGTSGNEQFF; DNA: TGTGCCAGCAGCTGGGGGACTAGCGGGAATGAGCAGTTCTTC
D: NA; J: TRBJ2-3; V: TRBV5-1; size: NA; CDR3: CASSLGIEVDTQYF; DNA: TGCGCCAGCAGCTTGGGGATCGAGGTAGATACGCAGTATTTT
D: TRBD1; J: TRBJ1-1; V: TRBV9; size: NA; CDR3: CASSGNRGAFF; DNA: TGTGCCAGCAGCGGGAACAGGGGTGCTTTCTTT
D: TRBD2; J: TRBJ2-1; V: TRBV6-1; size: few; CDR3: CASSEQAGGYNEQFF; DNA: TGTGCCAGCAGTGAACAGGCGGGGGGGTACAATGAGCAGTTCTTC
D: NA; J: TRBJ2-4; V: TRBV9; size: NA; CDR3: CASSVVGASWNIQYF; DNA: TGTGCCAGCAGCGTAGTGGGAGCTTCGTGGAACATTCAGTACTTC
D: NA; J: TRBJ1-1; V: TRBV5-1; size: few; CDR3: CASSPEGFDTEAFF; DNA: TGCGCCAGCAGCCCAGAGGGCTTCGACACTGAAGCTTTCTTT
D: NA; J: TRBJ1-6; V: TRBV6-5; size: once; CDR3: CASRAGNNSPLHF; DNA: TGTGCCAGCCGTGCGGGGAATAATTCACCCCTCCACTTT
D: TRBD2; J: TRBJ2-2; V: TRBV18; size: few; CDR3: CASSPTPSSGANTGELFF; DNA: TGTGCCAGCTCACCCACCCCATCTAGCGGGGCGAACACCGGGGAGCTGTTTTTT
D: NA; J: TRBJ2-1; V: TRBV4-3; size: NA; CDR3: CASSQYGTYNEQFF; DNA: TGCGCCAGCAGCCAATACGGGACATACAATGAGCAGTTCTTC
D: TRBD2; J: TRBJ2-1; V: TRBV9; size: NA; CDR3: CASSVGQREDRSNEQFF; DNA: TGTGCCAGCAGCGTAGGCCAGCGGGAGGACCGTAGCAATGAGCAGTTCTTC
D: NA; J: TRBJ2-7; V: TRBV19; size: NA; CDR3: CASSNGEAYEQYF; DNA: TGTGCCAGTAGTAACGGAGAAGCCTACGAGCAGTACTTC
D: NA; J: TRBJ2-7; V: TRBV18; size: NA; CDR3: CASSPPPRGSYEQYF; DNA: TGTGCCAGCTCACCTCCCCCCAGGGGATCCTACGAGCAGTACTTC
D: NA; J: TRBJ1-5; V: TRBV28; size: NA; CDR3: CATITGGNRPQHF; DNA: TGTGCCACCATCACTGGGGGCAATCGACCCCAGCATTTT
D: TRBD2; J: TRBJ2-5; V: TRBV4-1; size: NA; CDR3: CASSQDASGRASETQYF; DNA: TGCGCCAGCAGCCAAGACGCTAGCGGGAGGGCGAGTGAGACCCAGTACTTC
D: TRBD1; J: TRBJ1-4; V: TRBV15; size: NA; CDR3: CATSPTFLTGVDIDEKLFF; DNA: TGTGCCACCAGCCCCACATTCTTAACAGGGGTAGATATTGATGAAAAACTGTTTTTT
D: NA; J: TRBJ2-1; V: TRBV6-6; size: NA; CDR3: CASSYSRSSYNEQFF; DNA: TGTGCCAGCAGTTACTCGCGATCCTCCTACAATGAGCAGTTCTTC
D: TRBD1; J: TRBJ2-2; V: TRBV7-2; size: once; CDR3: CASGTGRGGELFF; DNA: TGTGCCAGCGGGACAGGGCGTGGCGGGGAGCTGTTTTTT
D: TRBD1; J: TRBJ2-3; V: TRBV13; size: NA; CDR3: CASSLIGTGLADTQYF; DNA: TGTGCCAGCAGCTTAATAGGGACAGGGCTCGCAGATACGCAGTATTTT